Below are 10 T cell receptor beta chains sequenced from a single sample in a study of OX40 agonist ivuxolimab in advanced cancers. Data came from immunoSEQ multiplex PCR; TCRdb stores just in-frame clones and leaves some out. This table has approximately 70,000 clones, 94% appearing once. This specimen consisted of CD4+ or CD8+ T cells sorted from blood, obtained in a trial of the OX40 agonist ivuxolimab. The source is an adult with an advanced solid tumor such as melanoma, head and neck, liver or kidney cancer.

V is TRBV7-6 and J is TRBJ1-3; TRBD1 matches 7 bases. Germline V lookup: CDR1 SGHVS, CDR2 FNYEAQ. The CDR3 length is 15 residues. With 5 bases clipped from V and 1 base from J, the junction kept 5 bases outside the gene matches. This CDR3 is CASSQKTGSGNTIYF. The CDR3 nucleotides read TGTGCCAGCAGCCAGAAGACAGGGTCTGGAAACACCATATATTTT.

The chain employs TRBV7-9 and TRBJ1-2; 11 bases agree with TRBD1. The ends lost 1 base at V and 4 bases at J; junction bases unmatched: 11. The CDR3 loop spans 18 amino acids. Germline V gives CDR1 SEHNR, CDR2 FQNEAQ (reference sequence). The CDR3 loop reads CASSLVGTGGRLGYGYTF. Written as DNA, the CDR3 is TGTGCCAGCAGCTTAGTTGGGACAGGGGGTCGTCTAGGCTATGGCTACACCTTC.

The chain uses TRBV27 and TRBJ2-1; D remains unclear. The CDR3 length is 13 residues. Germline V gene data show CDR1 as MNHEY and CDR2 as SMNVEV (reference sequence). The V gene lost 6 bases and the J gene lost 7 bases, with 13 bases spanning the gap. The DNA for the CDR3 is TGTGCCAGCAGCTTCCCACCAGGTAATGAGCAGTTCTTC. Translation: CASSFPPGNEQFF.

As DNA, the CDR3 is TGCGCCAGCAGCTATTTTTCCGACAGGCTCCTGGGAAATACGCAGTATTTT. Amino acid sequence: CASSYFSDRLLGNTQYF. The chain has TRBV4-1 and TRBJ2-3; D is possibly TRBD1 (6 bases). CDR1 is MGHRA and CDR2 is YSYEKL in the germline V gene. Trimming cost V 5 bases and J 7 bases, with 25 bases left between them. This CDR3 spans 17 amino acids.

This clone has only one observation. The rearrangement joins TRBV15 to TRBJ1-5; D is uncertain. The CDR3 runs to 15 residues. Trimming removed 0 bases at V and 10 bases at J, with 16 bases between. Germline V lookup: CDR1 LNHNV, CDR2 YYDKDF (reference sequence). This CDR3 reads CATSRDSRAGVPQHF. In DNA, the CDR3 is TGTGCCACCAGCAGAGATAGCCGGGCGGGCGTTCCCCAGCATTTT.

The chain uses TRBV14 and TRBJ2-7; D may be TRBD1 (6 bases). V was clipped by 4 bases and J by 4 bases, with 14 bases between them. The CDR3 covers 14 residues. CDR1 and CDR2 from the germline V gene are SGHDN and FVKESK. The DNA for the CDR3 is TGTGCCAGCAGCCGACCTTACAGGGATTACGAGCAGTACTTC. This sequence encodes CASSRPYRDYEQYF.

CDR3 DNA sequence: TGTGCCACCTTCGCTACAGGGGTCTTAAACACTGAAGCTTTCTTT. Translated, it gives CATFATGVLNTEAFF. This sequence joins TRBV6-6 and TRBJ1-1; 7 bases are a match to TRBD1. V gave up 10 bases and J gave up 2 bases; unmatched junction bases: 13. From germline, CDR1 is MNHNY and CDR2 SVGAGI (reference sequence). The CDR3 length is 15 residues.

The chain couples TRBV4-1 to TRBJ1-6; no reliable D call. There are 13 residues in the CDR3. Germline values: CDR1 MGHRA, CDR2 YSYEKL. V lost 1 base, J lost 10 bases, and 8 bases lay in between. CDR3 sequence reads: CASSQAGSSPLHF. For the CDR3, the DNA is TGCGCCAGCAGCCAAGCGGGGTCCTCACCCCTCCACTTT.

J is TRBJ2-6 and V is TRBV19; D unresolved. The germline V gene encodes CDR1 LNHDA and CDR2 SQIVND (reference sequence). This CDR3 has 14 amino acids. V gave up 6 bases and J gave up 4 bases, with 10 bases separating them. CDR3 amino acids: CASSRSTGANVLTF. The CDR3 bases are TGTGCCAGTAGCCGTTCAACCGGGGCCAACGTCCTGACTTTC.

This rearrangement joins TRBV4-3 to TRBJ1-1; TRBD1 aligns across 9 bases. V shed 4 bases and J 3 bases; nucleotides not matched to a gene: 3. Germline-derived CDR1 and CDR2 are LGHNA and YSLEER. The CDR3 length is 14 residues. Written as DNA, the CDR3 is TGCGCCAGCAGCCTACAGGGGGCTGACACTGAAGCTTTCTTT. Protein product: CASSLQGADTEAFF.